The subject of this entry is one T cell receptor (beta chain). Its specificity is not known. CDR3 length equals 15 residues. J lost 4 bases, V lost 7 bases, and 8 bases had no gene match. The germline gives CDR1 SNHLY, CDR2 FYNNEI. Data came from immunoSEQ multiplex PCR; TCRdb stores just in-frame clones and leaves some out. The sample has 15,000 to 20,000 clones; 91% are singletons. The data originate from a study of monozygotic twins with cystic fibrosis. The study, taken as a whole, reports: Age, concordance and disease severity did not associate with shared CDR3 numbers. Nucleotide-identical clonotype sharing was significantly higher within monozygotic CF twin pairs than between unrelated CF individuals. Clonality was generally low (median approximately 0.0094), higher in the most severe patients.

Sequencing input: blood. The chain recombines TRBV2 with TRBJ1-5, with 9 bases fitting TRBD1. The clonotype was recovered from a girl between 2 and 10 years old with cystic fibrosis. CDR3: CASNLNGQGNQPQHF. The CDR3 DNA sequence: TGTGCCAGCAATCTGAACGGACAGGGGAATCAGCCCCAGCATTTT. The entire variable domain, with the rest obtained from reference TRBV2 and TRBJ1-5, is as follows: EPEVTQTPSHQVTQMGQEVILRCVPISNHLYFYWYRQILGQKVEFLVSFYNNEISEKSEIFDDQFSVERPDGSNFTLKIRSTKLEDSAMYFCASNLNGQGNQPQHFGDGTRLSIL.